A single sample is the source of the 17 T cell receptor beta chains below, sequenced in a study of persistence of HIV-infected CD4 T cells. Stimulation used around 10 ug/mL lysate from CMV-infected fibroblasts. CD40L/CD69 double-negative CD45RO-high memory CD4+ T cells were collected. Sequencing used immunoSEQ version 4 in survey mode. Using immunoSEQ multiplex PCR, the repertoire was profiled, and TCRdb retains in-frame clones only, with some absent. The data contain approximately 27,000 clones, more than 75% of them singletons. No antigens are known for them. The sample consisted of CD4+ T cells sorted from PBMCs after approximately 19-hour stimulation, taken from a patient who received antiretroviral therapy. These TCRs come from an adult woman with HIV who was CMV-seropositive.

The genes are TRBV5-1 and TRBJ2-1; 9 bases agree with TRBD1. This CDR3 comprises 13 residues. The V gene end was trimmed by 4 bases and the J gene end by 7 bases; junction bases not matched to a gene: 3. Germline loops: CDR1 SGHRS, CDR2 YFSETQ. CDR3 bases: TGCGCCAGCAGCCGGGACAGGGCTAATGAGCAGTTCTTC. Translated, it gives CASSRDRANEQFF.

The chain has TRBV27 and TRBJ2-5; D is unresolved. Trimming took 1 base from V and 4 from J, leaving 7 bases between them. Germline loops: CDR1 MNHEY, CDR2 SMNVEV (reference sequence). There are 13 residues in the CDR3. The CDR3 is CASSLFTGETQYF. The CDR3 nucleotides read TGTGCCAGCAGTTTATTTACCGGAGAGACCCAGTACTTC.

This rearrangement joins TRBV5-1 to TRBJ1-4; 7 bases align to TRBD1. The CDR3 totals 15 residues. With V trimmed by 5 bases and J by 1 base, 5 bases remained unmatched. CDR1 is SGHRS and CDR2 is YFSETQ in the germline V gene. CDR3 in DNA: TGCGCCAGCAGTCCCCGACAGGGAACTAATGAAAAACTGTTTTTT. As protein: CASSPRQGTNEKLFF.

The chain couples TRBV29-1 to TRBJ2-7, with 7 bases lining up with TRBD1. With V trimmed by 4 bases and J by 0 bases, 3 bases remained unmatched. The CDR3 length is 13 residues. Germline V gene data show CDR1 as SQVTM and CDR2 as ANQGSEA. Here the CDR3 DNA reads TGCAGCGTTGGGGACAGCAGCTCCTACGAGCAGTACTTC. Translated: CSVGDSSSYEQYF.

The rearrangement links TRBV19 to TRBJ1-2; TRBD1 aligns across 9 bases. Germline V gene data show CDR1 as LNHDA and CDR2 as SQIVND (reference sequence). Trimming at V came to 7 bases and at J to 6 bases, leaving 3 bases not matched to a gene. The CDR3 is made up of 12 amino acids. The CDR3 is CASTGTGHGYTF. CDR3 nucleotides: TGTGCCAGTACTGGGACAGGGCATGGCTACACCTTC.

The CDR3 spells CASSRTGGTYEQYF. CDR3 DNA sequence: TGTGCCAGCAGTAGGACAGGGGGGACCTACGAGCAGTACTTC. The V and J genes are TRBV6-5 and TRBJ2-7; 10 bases match TRBD1. The CDR3 covers 14 residues. The V and J ends lost 5 bases and 2 bases, in that order; junction bases with no gene match: 3. Per germline, CDR1 MNHEY and CDR2 SVGAGI.

This clone appeared a few times. The chain has TRBV3-1 (or the pseudogene TRBV3-2) and TRBJ2-2; perhaps TRBD2 as D (6 bases). V was trimmed by 3 bases and J by 6 bases, leaving 14 bases between them. The germline gives CDR1 LGHDT, CDR2 YNNKEL (reference sequence). This CDR3 spans 15 amino acids. CDR3 sequence reads: CASSQGGLSSGELFF. The CDR3 bases are TGTGCCAGCAGCCAGGGGGGACTTTCGTCCGGGGAGCTGTTTTTT.

Within the sample, this clone is medium-sized. V is TRBV19 and J is TRBJ1-4; D is perhaps TRBD1 (5 bases). V was cut by 5 bases and J by 7 bases, with 17 bases left in between. Germline V lookup: CDR1 LNHDA, CDR2 SQIVND (reference sequence). CDR3 length equals 15 residues. The CDR3 here is CASSSGSGWGEKLFF. Written as DNA, the CDR3 is TGTGCCAGTAGTTCAGGGAGCGGTTGGGGTGAAAAACTGTTTTTT.

The CDR3: CASSTRRGLTEAFF. CDR3 bases: TGTGCCAGCAGTACCCGCAGGGGGCTTACTGAAGCTTTCTTT. The chain recombines TRBV6-5 with TRBJ1-1; 8 positions agree with TRBD1. The CDR3 contains 14 residues. CDR1 is MNHEY and CDR2 is SVGAGI in the germline V gene. The J segment lost 5 bases and the V segment lost 5 bases, leaving 7 bases of the junction unmatched.

The V call is TRBV5-1, the J call TRBJ1-4, with 7 positions matching TRBD1. CDR3 length: 15 residues. The V gene's germline CDR1 is SGHRS and CDR2 YFSETQ. V gave up 4 bases and J gave up 4 bases; unmatched junction bases: 7. For the CDR3, the DNA is TGCGCCAGCAGCCTCCGGACAGGCGATAATGAAAAACTGTTTTTT. As protein: CASSLRTGDNEKLFF.

CDR3 coding DNA: TGTGCCAGACGCAGGGACTATAATTCACCCCTCCACTTT. The encoded protein is CARRRDYNSPLHF. The chain uses TRBV2 and TRBJ1-6; a possible D gene is TRBD1 (5 bases). CDR1 SNHLY and CDR2 FYNNEI come from the germline V gene. Trimming shortened V by 9 bases and J by 3 bases, and 9 bases separated the two germline ends. The CDR3 runs to 13 residues.

The V gene is TRBV9, the J gene TRBJ1-4; D possibly corresponds to TRBD1 (6 bases). The CDR3 contains 15 residues. The V and J ends lost 3 bases and 8 bases respectively, with 17 bases between them. CDR1 is SGDLS and CDR2 is YYNGEE in the germline V gene. The CDR3 is CASSADGQGREKLFF. The CDR3 region has the DNA TGTGCCAGCAGCGCCGACGGGCAGGGGAGGGAAAAACTGTTTTTT.

The V call is TRBV29-1, the J call TRBJ1-1; no clear D gene. The CDR3 extends over 13 amino acids. Germline CDR1 and CDR2: SQVTM and ANQGSEA. V dropped 1 base and J dropped 1 base, with 7 bases sitting between them. CDR3 amino acids: CSVEAQWNTEAFF. CDR3 nucleotides: TGCAGCGTTGAAGCCCAATGGAACACTGAAGCTTTCTTT.

The rearrangement joins TRBV6-5 to TRBJ1-5; TRBD1 agrees at 8 bases. Germline trimming cut 6 bases from V and 7 bases from J; bases unmatched to any gene: 11. CDR3 size: 15 residues. Germline CDR1 MNHEY, CDR2 SVGAGI. The CDR3 bases are TGTGCCAGCAGCCTGGCCTCCAGGGGGCAACAGCCCCAGCATTTT. It is translated as CASSLASRGQQPQHF.

The genes are TRBV4-2 and TRBJ1-2; the match to TRBD1 covers 7 bases. V lost 4 bases, J lost 8 bases, and 16 bases stayed unmatched. Germline CDR1 reads LGHNA; CDR2 reads YNFKEQ. The length of the CDR3 is 16 residues. DNA of the CDR3: TGTGCCAGCAGCCGAACCCGCGGGAAGGGGGCGGAAGGCTACACCTTC. It is translated as CASSRTRGKGAEGYTF.

The CDR3 DNA follows: TGTGCCAGCAGCCAAGATGGGGCATCTGGAAACACCATATATTTT. Protein product: CASSQDGASGNTIYF. The chain combines TRBV4-2 with TRBJ1-3; the D gene is possibly TRBD1 (5 bases). V gave up 0 bases and J gave up 1 base, with 7 bases separating them. The CDR3 is 15 residues long. Germline CDR1 and CDR2: LGHNA and YNFKEQ.

The J gene is TRBJ1-3, the V gene TRBV20-1; D is ambiguous. The CDR3 has 11 residues. Germline V gene lookup returns CDR1 DFQATT and CDR2 SNEGSKA (reference sequence). Deletions cut 3 bases from V and 4 bases from J, with 4 bases between. CDR3 sequence (DNA): TGCAGTGCTAGCGCAGGAAACACCATATATTTT. This encodes CSASAGNTIYF.